The rows below give T cell receptor beta chains drawn from one sample of a study of blood T cell repertoires in COVID-19. Sequencing used immunoSEQ multiplex PCR; TCRdb keeps in-frame clones, though not all of them. The sample shows 200,000 to 300,000 clones, about 90% of them seen only once. Sequencing input: peripheral blood. These receptors all stem from a person aged 18 to 35 with COVID-19, enrolled during active disease. Each CDR3 is given with its conserved first and last residue. A D gene is named only where the DNA matches it firmly.

v_call	d_call	j_call	cdr3_length	cdr3_aa	cdr3_nt
TRBV9	TRBD1	TRBJ2-2	15	CASSVSTGATGELFF	TGTGCCAGCAGCGTAAGCACAGGGGCCACCGGGGAGCTGTTTTTT
TRBV13	NA	TRBJ2-7	15	CASSSKGTASYEQYF	TGTGCCAGCAGCTCGAAAGGGACTGCCTCCTACGAGCAGTACTTC
TRBV6-4	NA	TRBJ2-1	14	CASSLIEGSSEQFF	TGTGCCAGCAGTCTCATCGAGGGTTCCAGTGAGCAGTTCTTC
TRBV5-6	NA	TRBJ2-1	12	CASSGLRNEQFF	TGTGCCAGCAGCGGTCTGCGCAATGAGCAGTTCTTC
TRBV10-2	TRBD1	TRBJ1-4	16	CASSERTGIANEKLFF	TGCGCCAGCAGTGAGAGGACAGGGATTGCTAATGAAAAACTGTTTTTT
TRBV7-9	NA	TRBJ2-5	17	CASSFPPGAGAVETQYF	TGTGCCAGCAGCTTCCCACCGGGGGCGGGAGCGGTGGAGACCCAGTACTTC
TRBV18	NA	TRBJ2-3	14	CASSPDLGTDTQYF	TGTGCCAGCTCACCAGATTTAGGCACAGATACGCAGTATTTT
TRBV4-3	NA	TRBJ1-5	15	CASSQDGQRNQPQHF	TGCGCCAGCAGCCAAGATGGCCAGCGAAATCAGCCCCAGCATTTT
TRBV5-1	NA	TRBJ2-1	14	CASSFFGAGKEQFF	TGCGCCAGCAGCTTTTTCGGGGCGGGAAAAGAGCAGTTCTTC
TRBV24-1	TRBD2	TRBJ2-1	15	CATSDYRGGASEQFF	TGTGCCACCAGTGACTACCGGGGAGGGGCGAGTGAGCAGTTCTTC